The rows below give T cell receptor beta chains drawn from one sample of a study of CD8 T cells in Susac syndrome. TCRdb independently ran MiXCR on the immunoSEQ multiplex PCR reads; one entry per CDR3 protein. Seen here are about 200,000 distinct CDR3 sequences, over 90% observed once, and the top ten hold 0.093%. Sequenced material: CD4+ T cells from PBMCs. The source of these receptors is a human donor with multiple sclerosis. Each CDR3 is given with its conserved first and last residue. Each record gives: V gene, D gene, clone size, J gene, CDR3 protein, CDR3 DNA. A D gene is named only where the DNA matches it firmly. Some rows have no size entry. The others give once, few or many, or a class for an expanded clone.

V: TRBV30
D: TRBD1
size: .
J: TRBJ2-3
CDR3: CAWTVGDRTTDTQYF
DNA: TGTGCCTGGACCGTTGGGGACAGGACCACAGATACGCAGTATTTT

V: TRBV11-2
D: .
size: .
J: TRBJ1-1
CDR3: CASSFRRNTEAFF
DNA: TGTGCCAGCAGCTTCAGGAGGAACACTGAAGCTTTCTTT

V: TRBV12-3/TRBV12-4
D: .
size: .
J: TRBJ2-7
CDR3: CASSRRAYEQYF
DNA: TGTGCCAGCAGCCGGCGAGCCTACGAGCAGTACTTC

V: TRBV30
D: .
size: few
J: TRBJ1-6
CDR3: CAWSQRGGSPLHF
DNA: TGTGCCTGGAGTCAACGGGGGGGGTCACCCCTCCACTTT

V: TRBV9
D: .
size: .
J: TRBJ2-5
CDR3: CASSARDGQETQYF
DNA: TGTGCCAGCAGCGCCCGGGACGGTCAAGAGACCCAGTACTTC

V: TRBV20-1
D: .
size: .
J: TRBJ1-2
CDR3: CSASGKPYGYTF
DNA: TGCAGTGCTTCAGGGAAACCCTATGGCTACACCTTC

V: TRBV6-2/TRBV6-3
D: .
size: .
J: TRBJ2-1
CDR3: CASNNYLSNEQFF
DNA: TGTGCCAGCAACAACTACCTGAGCAATGAGCAGTTCTTC

V: TRBV7-9
D: TRBD1
size: once
J: TRBJ2-1
CDR3: CASSLLGQGFNEQFF
DNA: TGTGCCAGCAGCTTATTGGGACAGGGGTTCAATGAGCAGTTCTTC

V: TRBV20-1
D: TRBD2
size: .
J: TRBJ2-3
CDR3: CSARRAGVIDTQYF
DNA: TGCAGTGCTAGAAGAGCGGGAGTTATAGATACGCAGTATTTT

V: TRBV30
D: .
size: .
J: TRBJ2-2
CDR3: CAWTSGIGELFF
DNA: TGTGCCTGGACGTCGGGAATCGGGGAGCTGTTTTTT

V: TRBV4-2
D: .
size: .
J: TRBJ2-3
CDR3: CASSLGWTDTQYF
DNA: TGTGCCAGCAGCCTCGGGTGGACAGATACGCAGTATTTT

V: TRBV12-3/TRBV12-4
D: .
size: .
J: TRBJ2-7
CDR3: CASSWGTLEQYF
DNA: TGTGCCAGCAGTTGGGGGACCTTGGAGCAGTACTTC

V: TRBV29-1
D: TRBD1
size: .
J: TRBJ1-2
CDR3: CSVVDRDYGYTF
DNA: TGCAGCGTTGTGGACAGGGACTATGGCTACACCTTC

V: TRBV6-4
D: .
size: .
J: TRBJ2-7
CDR3: CASSDEVGYEQYF
DNA: TGTGCCAGCAGTGATGAGGTAGGCTACGAGCAGTACTTC

V: TRBV12-3/TRBV12-4
D: TRBD1
size: .
J: TRBJ1-2
CDR3: CASSLSQGEAGYTF
DNA: TGTGCCAGCAGTTTAAGTCAGGGGGAGGCTGGCTACACCTTC

V: TRBV12-5
D: .
size: once
J: TRBJ2-7
CDR3: CASGQAQRSSCEQYF
DNA: TGTGCTAGTGGCCAAGCACAGAGGAGCTCCTGCGAGCAGTACTTC

V: TRBV6-5
D: TRBD2
size: .
J: TRBJ2-1
CDR3: CASSYGLAGANEQFF
DNA: TGTGCCAGCAGTTACGGACTAGCGGGGGCCAATGAGCAGTTCTTC

V: TRBV5-4
D: .
size: .
J: TRBJ1-1
CDR3: CASRSGPPNTEAFF
DNA: TGTGCCAGCCGTTCGGGACCACCGAACACTGAAGCTTTCTTT

V: TRBV3-1
D: TRBD1
size: once
J: TRBJ2-7
CDR3: CASSPDRGGSYEQYF
DNA: TGTGCCAGCAGCCCGGACAGGGGGGGGTCCTACGAGCAGTACTTC

V: TRBV6-5
D: .
size: .
J: TRBJ2-3
CDR3: CASSYGRGGTDTQYF
DNA: TGTGCCAGCAGTTACGGTAGAGGGGGCACAGATACGCAGTATTTT

V: TRBV30
D: .
size: .
J: TRBJ1-4
CDR3: CASDLATNEKLFF
DNA: TGTGCCTCGGATCTAGCAACTAATGAAAAACTGTTTTTT

V: TRBV6-6
D: .
size: few
J: TRBJ1-2
CDR3: CASSPQGSGYTF
DNA: TGTGCCAGCAGTCCTCAGGGGTCTGGCTACACCTTC

V: TRBV29-1
D: TRBD1
size: .
J: TRBJ1-4
CDR3: CSVGLTGGSEKLFF
DNA: TGCAGCGTTGGGTTGACAGGGGGCAGTGAAAAACTGTTTTTT

V: TRBV5-1
D: .
size: .
J: TRBJ2-1
CDR3: CASGRRYNEQFF
DNA: TGCGCCAGCGGACGTCGCTACAATGAGCAGTTCTTC

V: TRBV19
D: .
size: .
J: TRBJ2-2
CDR3: CATQGGTGELFF
DNA: TGTGCCACTCAAGGAGGCACCGGGGAGCTGTTTTTT

V: TRBV7-2
D: .
size: .
J: TRBJ2-7
CDR3: CASSSDRTSYEQYF
DNA: TGTGCCAGCAGCTCCGACAGGACATCCTACGAGCAGTACTTC

V: TRBV6-6
D: .
size: .
J: TRBJ1-1
CDR3: CASSYVRGEAFF
DNA: TGTGCCAGCAGTTACGTCCGGGGTGAAGCTTTCTTT

V: TRBV7-9
D: .
size: .
J: TRBJ2-5
CDR3: CASSPGEWETQYF
DNA: TGTGCCAGCAGCCCAGGGGAATGGGAGACCCAGTACTTC

V: TRBV20-1
D: .
size: .
J: TRBJ2-2
CDR3: CSASVGGELFF
DNA: TGCAGTGCTAGTGTCGGAGGGGAGCTGTTTTTT

V: TRBV3-1
D: .
size: .
J: TRBJ2-1
CDR3: CASSPRGTAYNEQFF
DNA: TGTGCCAGCAGCCCCCGCGGGACAGCTTACAATGAGCAGTTCTTC

V: TRBV5-8
D: .
size: .
J: TRBJ2-6
CDR3: CASSVRVAGANVLTF
DNA: TGTGCCAGCAGCGTTCGGGTGGCTGGGGCCAACGTCCTGACTTTC

V: TRBV20-1
D: .
size: .
J: TRBJ2-5
CDR3: CSARSPDWYQETQYF
DNA: TGCAGTGCTAGGTCCCCAGATTGGTACCAAGAGACCCAGTACTTC

V: TRBV27
D: .
size: .
J: TRBJ2-1
CDR3: CASSSNSFKGDEQFF
DNA: TGTGCCAGCAGTTCCAATAGCTTCAAGGGAGATGAGCAGTTCTTC

V: TRBV5-1
D: .
size: .
J: TRBJ2-3
CDR3: CASSLEIAEDTQYF
DNA: TGCGCCAGCAGCTTGGAGATAGCGGAGGATACGCAGTATTTT

V: TRBV27
D: TRBD1
size: .
J: TRBJ1-5
CDR3: CASSYRGGNQPQHF
DNA: TGTGCCAGCAGTTACAGGGGAGGAAATCAGCCCCAGCATTTT

V: TRBV20-1
D: .
size: .
J: TRBJ2-3
CDR3: CSASQSTDTQYF
DNA: TGCAGTGCTAGTCAGAGCACAGATACGCAGTATTTT

V: TRBV20-1
D: .
size: .
J: TRBJ2-7
CDR3: CSASRGLSYEQYF
DNA: TGCAGTGCTAGCCGAGGGCTCTCCTACGAGCAGTACTTC